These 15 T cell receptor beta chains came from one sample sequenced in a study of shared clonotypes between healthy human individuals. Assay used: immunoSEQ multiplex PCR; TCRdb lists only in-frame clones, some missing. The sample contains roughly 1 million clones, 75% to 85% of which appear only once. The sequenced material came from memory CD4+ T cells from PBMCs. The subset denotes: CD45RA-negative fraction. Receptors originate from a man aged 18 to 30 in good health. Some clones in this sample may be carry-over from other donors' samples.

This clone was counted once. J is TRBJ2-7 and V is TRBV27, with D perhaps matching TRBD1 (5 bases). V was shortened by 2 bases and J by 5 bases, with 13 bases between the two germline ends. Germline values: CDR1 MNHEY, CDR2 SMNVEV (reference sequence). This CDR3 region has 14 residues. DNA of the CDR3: TGTGCCAGCAGTTTAAAAGGGGCCGTGAACGAGCAGTACTTC. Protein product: CASSLKGAVNEQYF.

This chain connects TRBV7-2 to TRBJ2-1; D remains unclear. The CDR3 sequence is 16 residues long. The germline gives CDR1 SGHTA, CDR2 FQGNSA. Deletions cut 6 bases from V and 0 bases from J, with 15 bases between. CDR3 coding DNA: TGTGCCAGCAGGTCCTATGACGCCAGCTCCTACAATGAGCAGTTCTTC. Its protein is CASRSYDASSYNEQFF.

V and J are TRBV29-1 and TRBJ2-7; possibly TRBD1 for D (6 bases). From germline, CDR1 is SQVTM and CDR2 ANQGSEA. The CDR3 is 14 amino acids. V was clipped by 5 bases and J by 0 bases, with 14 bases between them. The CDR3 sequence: CSVSRQASSYEQYF. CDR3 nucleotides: TGCAGCGTTTCAAGACAGGCGAGCTCCTACGAGCAGTACTTC.

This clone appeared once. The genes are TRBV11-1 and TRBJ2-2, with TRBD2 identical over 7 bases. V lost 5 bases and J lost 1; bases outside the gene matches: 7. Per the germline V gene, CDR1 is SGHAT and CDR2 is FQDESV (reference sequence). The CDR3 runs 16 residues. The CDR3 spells CASSPRAGRNTGELFF. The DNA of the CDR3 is TGTGCCAGCAGCCCCCGAGCGGGAAGGAACACCGGGGAGCTGTTTTTT.

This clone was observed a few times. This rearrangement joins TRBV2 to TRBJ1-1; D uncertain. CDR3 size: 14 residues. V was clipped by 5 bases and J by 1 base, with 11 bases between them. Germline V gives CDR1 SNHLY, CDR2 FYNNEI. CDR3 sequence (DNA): TGTGCCAGCAGTTCAAAGGCGGGGAACACTGAAGCTTTCTTT. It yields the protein CASSSKAGNTEAFF.

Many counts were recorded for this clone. For the CDR3, the DNA is TGTGCCAGCAGCCCGTTACAGGGGGAGGGAAATCAGCCCCAGCATTTT. This gives the protein CASSPLQGEGNQPQHF. This sequence joins TRBV4-2 and TRBJ1-5; TRBD1 matches 8 bases. The CDR3 covers 16 residues. The trim removed 4 bases at V and 4 bases at J, leaving 9 bases unmatched. The germline CDR1 and CDR2 sequences are LGHNA and YNFKEQ.

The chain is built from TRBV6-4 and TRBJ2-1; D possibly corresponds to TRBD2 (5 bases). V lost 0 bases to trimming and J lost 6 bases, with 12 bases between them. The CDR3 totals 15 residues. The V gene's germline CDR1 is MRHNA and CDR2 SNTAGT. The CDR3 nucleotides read TGTGCCAGCAGTGACTCCTCAACTAGTTTCAATGAGCAGTTCTTC. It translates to CASSDSSTSFNEQFF.

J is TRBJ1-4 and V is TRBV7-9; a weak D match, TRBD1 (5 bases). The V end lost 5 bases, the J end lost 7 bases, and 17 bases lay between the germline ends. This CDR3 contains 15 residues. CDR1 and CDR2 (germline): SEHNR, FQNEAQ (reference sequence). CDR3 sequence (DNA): TGTGCCAGCAGCGGCAGGGTCCCCGGGGGTGAAAAACTGTTTTTT. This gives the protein CASSGRVPGGEKLFF.

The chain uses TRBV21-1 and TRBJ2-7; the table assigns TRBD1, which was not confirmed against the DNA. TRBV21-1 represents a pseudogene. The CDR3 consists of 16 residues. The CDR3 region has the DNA TGTGCCAGCAGCAATCCTCATGGGACAGGCCCCTACGAGCAGTACTTC. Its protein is CASSNPHGTGPYEQYF.

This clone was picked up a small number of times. CDR3 region: CASSLILVNQPQHF. Here the CDR3 DNA reads TGTGCCAGCAGTTTAATCCTCGTAAATCAGCCCCAGCATTTT. The rearrangement links TRBV28 to TRBJ1-5; the D is unclear. Germline-derived CDR1 and CDR2 are MDHEN and SYDVKM. V shed 2 bases and J shed 4 bases, with 9 bases lying between them. The CDR3 sequence is 14 residues long.

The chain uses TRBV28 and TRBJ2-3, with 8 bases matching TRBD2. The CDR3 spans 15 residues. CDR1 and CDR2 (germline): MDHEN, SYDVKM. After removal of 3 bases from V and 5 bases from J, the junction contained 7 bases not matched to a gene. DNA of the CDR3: TGTGCCAGCAGTTTGAGCGGGAGCGTCGTAGATACGCAGTATTTT. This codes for CASSLSGSVVDTQYF. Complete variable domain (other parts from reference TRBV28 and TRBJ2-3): DVKVTQSSRYLVKRTGEKVFLECVQDMDHENMFWYRQDPGLGLRLIYFSYDVKMKEKGDIPEGYSVSREKKERFSLILESASTNQTSMYLCASSLSGSVVDTQYFGPGTRLTVL.

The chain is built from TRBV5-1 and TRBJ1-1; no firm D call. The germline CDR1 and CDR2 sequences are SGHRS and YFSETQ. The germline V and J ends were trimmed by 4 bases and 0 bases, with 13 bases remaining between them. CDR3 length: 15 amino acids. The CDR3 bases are TGCGCCAGCAGCCCGGACCGAGGACTGAACACTGAAGCTTTCTTT. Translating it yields CASSPDRGLNTEAFF.

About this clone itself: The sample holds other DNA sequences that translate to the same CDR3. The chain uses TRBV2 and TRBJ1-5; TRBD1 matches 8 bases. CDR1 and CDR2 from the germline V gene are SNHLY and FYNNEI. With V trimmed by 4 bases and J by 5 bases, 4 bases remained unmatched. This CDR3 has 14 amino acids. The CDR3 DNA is TGTGCCAGCAGTGCCAGGGGGCGCGATCAGCCCCAGCATTTT. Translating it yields CASSARGRDQPQHF.

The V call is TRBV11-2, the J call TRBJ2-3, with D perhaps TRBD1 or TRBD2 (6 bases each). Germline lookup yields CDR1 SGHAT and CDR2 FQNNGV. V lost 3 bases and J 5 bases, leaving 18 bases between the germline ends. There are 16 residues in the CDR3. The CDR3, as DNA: TGTGCCAGCAGCTTTAGACGGGGGCCGGAGGGAGATACGCAGTATTTT. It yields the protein CASSFRRGPEGDTQYF. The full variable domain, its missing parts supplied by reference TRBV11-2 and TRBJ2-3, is EAGVAQSPRYKIIEKRQSVAFWCNPISGHATLYWYQQILGQGPKLLIQFQNNGVVDDSQLPKDRFSAERLKGVDSTLKIQPAKLEDSAVYLCASSFRRGPEGDTQYFGPGTRLTVL.

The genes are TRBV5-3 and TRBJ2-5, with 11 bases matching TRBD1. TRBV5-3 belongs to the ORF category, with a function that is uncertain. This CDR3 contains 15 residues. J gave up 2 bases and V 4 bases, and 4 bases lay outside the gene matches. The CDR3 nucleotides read TGTGCCAGAAGCCTCCGGGACAGGGGGCAAGAGACCCAGTACTTC. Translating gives CARSLRDRGQETQYF.